Each of the 17 T cell receptor beta chains below was sequenced from the same sample in a study of blood T cell repertoires in COVID-19. The table came from immunoSEQ multiplex PCR; TCRdb's copy has only in-frame clones and leaves some out. The sample records some 20,000 clones, about nine tenths being singletons. The sequencing sample was made of peripheral blood. These TCRs come from a man between 50 and 59 years old with active COVID-19.

V and J are TRBV30 and TRBJ1-4; 8 bases align to TRBD1. CDR3 length: 14 residues. After removal of 3 bases from V and 8 bases from J, the junction contained 8 bases not matched to a gene. Germline loops: CDR1 GTSNPN, CDR2 SVGIG (reference sequence). The DNA for the CDR3 is TGTGCCTGGAGGAGGACAGGGACAATCGAAAAACTGTTTTTT. Its translation: CAWRRTGTIEKLFF.

The chain is built from TRBV7-2 and TRBJ2-5; D gene unclear. Germline CDR1 SGHTA, CDR2 FQGNSA. This CDR3 contains 14 residues. V lost 5 bases and J lost 1, with 11 bases in between. In DNA, the CDR3 is TGTGCCAGCAGCCTCAGCGAGGCCCAAGAGACCCAGTACTTC. Translation: CASSLSEAQETQYF.

J is TRBJ1-6 and V is TRBV7-6; 9 nucleotides line up with TRBD1. V trimming: 5 bases; J trimming: 10 bases; junction bases outside the gene matches: 9. Germline V gene sequence: CDR1 SGHVS, CDR2 FNYEAQ. This CDR3 contains 15 residues. This chain's CDR3 is CASSELDRGGSPLHF. The CDR3 bases are TGTGCCAGCAGCGAACTCGACAGGGGGGGGTCACCCCTCCACTTT.

V and J are TRBV2 and TRBJ2-5, with 8 bases identical to TRBD2. The CDR3 is 14 amino acids. Germline V CDR1 and CDR2: SNHLY, FYNNEI. V shed 3 bases, J shed 4 bases, and the junction held 4 bases outside the gene matches. CDR3 nucleotide sequence: TGTGCCAGCAGTGAGGTGGCGGGGGGAGAGACCCAGTACTTC. Its protein is CASSEVAGGETQYF.

The chain is built from TRBV11-2 and TRBJ2-1; TRBD1 might be the D (6 bases). In germline, CDR1 is SGHAT, CDR2 FQNNGV. This CDR3 contains 13 residues. V lost 1 base and J 8 bases, leaving 9 bases between the germline ends. CDR3 bases: TGTGCCAGCAGCTTAGGAGGGGGTTATGAGCAGTTCTTC. This translates into CASSLGGGYEQFF.

The J gene is TRBJ2-3, the V gene TRBV7-9; possibly TRBD1 for D (6 bases). The ends were cut back, 7 bases at V and 0 bases at J, with 11 bases in the middle. CDR3 length equals 14 residues. Germline lookup yields CDR1 SEHNR and CDR2 FQNEAQ (reference sequence). CDR3 nucleotide sequence: TGTGCCAGCACCGGAGACAGGAGCACAGATACGCAGTATTTT. It encodes CASTGDRSTDTQYF.

The rearrangement joins TRBV9 to TRBJ2-7; 8 bases line up with TRBD1. The CDR3 runs 13 residues. The junction had 2 bases not matched to a gene; V was cut back by 0 bases and J by 6 bases. CDR1 SGDLS and CDR2 YYNGEE come from the germline V gene. For the CDR3, the DNA is TGTGCCAGCAGCGTAGGGACAGGGCGCGAGCAGTACTTC. Translating it yields CASSVGTGREQYF.

The CDR3 DNA reads TGTGCCAGCAGTTACTATACAGGGGCGAGCACTGAAGCTTTCTTT. This encodes CASSYYTGASTEAFF. The chain couples TRBV6-2 or TRBV6-3 to TRBJ1-1, with 7 positions matching TRBD1. CDR3 length: 15 amino acids. The germline V gene has CDR1 MNHEY and CDR2 SVGEGT. V was pared by 1 base and J by 4 bases, with 6 bases of the junction left unmatched.

V usage is TRBV6-5 and J usage is TRBJ1-2; D is possibly TRBD1 (5 bases). The CDR3 runs 13 residues. Trimming took 4 bases from V and 1 from J, leaving 7 bases between them. The germline V gene has CDR1 MNHEY and CDR2 SVGAGI. The CDR3 spells CASSSDSNYGYTF. As DNA, the CDR3 is TGTGCCAGCAGTTCCGACAGTAACTATGGCTACACCTTC.

The chain combines TRBV5-1 with TRBJ2-3; tentatively, D is TRBD1 (6 bases). CDR3 size: 15 residues. CDR1 is SGHRS, CDR2 YFSETQ, per germline. V dropped 5 bases and J dropped 9 bases, with 22 bases sitting between them. This chain's CDR3 is CASSRDPHREDTQYF. DNA for the CDR3: TGCGCCAGCAGTCGGGACCCTCACAGGGAAGACACGCAGTATTTT.

This sequence joins TRBV5-5 and TRBJ1-1; D is ambiguous. V gave up 4 bases and J gave up 3 bases, with 10 bases separating them. Germline V gene lookup returns CDR1 SGHKS and CDR2 YYEKEE (reference sequence). The CDR3 consists of 13 residues. This CDR3 reads CASSKTSDTEAFF. CDR3 in DNA: TGTGCCAGCAGCAAAACTTCGGACACTGAAGCTTTCTTT.

This chain uses TRBV4-1 with TRBJ1-1; a possible D gene is TRBD1 (5 bases). V lost 3 bases and J 5 bases, leaving 13 bases between the germline ends. Per germline, CDR1 MGHRA and CDR2 YSYEKL. CDR3 size: 14 residues. The CDR3 region has the DNA TGCGCCAGCAGCCACTGGGGCTCTGGGACTGAAGCTTTCTTT. Translating gives CASSHWGSGTEAFF.

This clone was recorded once. The DNA for the CDR3 is TGTGCCAGCCGGGGGACTAGCGGATGGCAAGAGACCCAGTACTTC. Translation gives CASRGTSGWQETQYF. The J gene is TRBJ2-5, the V gene TRBV27, with TRBD2 matching 11 bases. Germline V CDR1 and CDR2: MNHEY, SMNVEV (reference sequence). The length of the CDR3 is 15 residues. Losses at the gene ends were 8 bases for V and 2 bases for J; bases not matched to a gene: 7.

This clone was detected only once. J is TRBJ1-1 and V is TRBV30, with 10 bases that match TRBD1. The CDR3 is 14 amino acids. Germline V gene data show CDR1 as GTSNPN and CDR2 as SVGIG (reference sequence). V lost 5 bases, J lost 5 bases, and 8 bases stayed unmatched. The CDR3 DNA sequence: TGTGCCTGGGGCCGACAGGGGGCGGGGACTGAAGCTTTCTTT. It yields the protein CAWGRQGAGTEAFF.

The V gene is TRBV19, the J gene TRBJ2-1, with 8 positions matching TRBD1. CDR1 is LNHDA, CDR2 SQIVND, per germline (reference sequence). This CDR3 contains 16 residues. The junction had 14 bases not matched to a gene; V was cut back by 5 bases and J by 8 bases. The CDR3 DNA follows: TGTGCCAGTAGTTCGGGACAGGCTGAGGTAAGCGATGAGCAGTTCTTC. This sequence encodes CASSSGQAEVSDEQFF.

The chain carries TRBV4-1 and TRBJ1-1; 7 positions match TRBD1. The germline V gene encodes CDR1 MGHRA and CDR2 YSYEKL. J lost 4 bases, V lost 3 bases, and 5 bases had no gene match. The length of the CDR3 is 14 residues. CDR3 nucleotides: TGCGCCAGCAGCCACAGATCAGGGGGCACTGAAGCTTTCTTT. Its protein is CASSHRSGGTEAFF.

CDR3 DNA: TGTGCCAGTAGTACCCGCCTGGGACAGGGGTACACTGAAGCTTTCTTT. Protein sequence: CASSTRLGQGYTEAFF. This chain links TRBV19 with TRBJ1-1, with 10 bases aligning to TRBD1. Germline values: CDR1 LNHDA, CDR2 SQIVND (reference sequence). The CDR3 runs 16 residues. Trimming cost V 4 bases and J 3 bases; bases outside gene matches: 8.